This T cell receptor (beta chain) was recovered during a study of tumor and adjacent non-tumor tissue in lung cancer. General study points: Patients with more diverse tumor TCRs had worse survival.

A modified ARM-PCR protocol with three rounds of nested PCR amplified TCRbeta. TCRdb recomputed calls from the multiplex PCR reads with MiXCR, one row per CDR3 protein. Of fewer than 120,000 distinct CDR3 sequences listed, over 70% were seen once; the top ten hold 22%. This clonotype was recorded only once. Its antigen is unknown. Germline is not matched at one junction end, which may reflect a read error. Germline assignment: CDR1 SGHRS and CDR2 YFSETQ. The CDR3 is 15 amino acids. RNA was extracted from bulk tissue without any cell sorting. V is TRBV5-1 and J is TRBJ2-7; D not resolved. Sequenced input: lung tumor tissue. The TCR was taken from a man aged 65 to 79 with non-small cell lung cancer. Here the CDR3 DNA reads TGCGCCAGCAACTTGGGAACATACCAGTTCTACGAGCAGTACTTC. It is translated as CASNLGTYQFYEQYF.